These 2 T cell receptor beta chains were all obtained from the same sample, sequenced in a study of shared clonotypes between healthy human individuals. Libraries were prepared by immunoSEQ multiplex PCR; TCRdb keeps only in-frame clonotypes and omits some of them. The sample consists of about 2 million clones, roughly 95% of them appearing once. Sequencing input: naive CD4+ T cells sorted from blood. Noted subset: CD45RA+ positively selected. The receptors originated from a man between 18 and 35 years old in good health.

This chain uses TRBV6-1 with TRBJ2-1; D remains ambiguous. The germline gives CDR1 MNHNS, CDR2 SASEGT. The CDR3 has 13 amino acids. Trimming took off 3 bases at V and 8 bases at J, with 11 bases between the two ends. CDR3 sequence: CASSEWRSDEQFF. The CDR3, as DNA: TGTGCCAGCAGTGAGTGGCGGAGCGATGAGCAGTTCTTC.

V is TRBV6-1 and J is TRBJ1-2, with TRBD1 identical over 10 bases. Germline V gene data show CDR1 as MNHNS and CDR2 as SASEGT. The V gene end was trimmed by 2 bases and the J gene end by 6 bases; junction bases not matched to a gene: 6. CDR3 length: 15 residues. Written as DNA, the CDR3 is TGTGCCAGCAGTGAAAGGGACAGGGGTCGGAATGGCTACACCTTC. Translated, it gives CASSERDRGRNGYTF.